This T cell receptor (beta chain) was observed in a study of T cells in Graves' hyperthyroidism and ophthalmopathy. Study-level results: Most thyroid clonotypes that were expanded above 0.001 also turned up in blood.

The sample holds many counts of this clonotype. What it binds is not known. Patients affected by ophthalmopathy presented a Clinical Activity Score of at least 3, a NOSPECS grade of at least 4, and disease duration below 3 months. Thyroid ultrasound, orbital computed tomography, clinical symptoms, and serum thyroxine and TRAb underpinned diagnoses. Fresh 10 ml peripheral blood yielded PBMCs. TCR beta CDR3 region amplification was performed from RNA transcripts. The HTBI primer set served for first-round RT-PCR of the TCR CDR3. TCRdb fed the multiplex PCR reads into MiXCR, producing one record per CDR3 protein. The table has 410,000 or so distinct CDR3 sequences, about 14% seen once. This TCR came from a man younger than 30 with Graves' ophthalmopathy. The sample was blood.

CDR3 residues: CASSLMAGGIRNEQYF. CDR3 in DNA: TGTGCCAGCAGCCTAATGGCTGGGGGGATTCGGAACGAGCAGTACTTC. The chain couples TRBV3-1 to TRBJ2-7, with D perhaps TRBD2 (6 bases). This CDR3 spans 16 amino acids. The V end lost 4 bases, the J end lost 5 bases, and 21 bases lay between the germline ends. Germline-derived CDR1 and CDR2 are LGHDT and YNNKEL (reference sequence).